Listed below are T cell receptor beta chains from one sample, sequenced in a study of early T cells in non-severe SARS-CoV-2 infection. In TCRdb, the 5' RACE reads were re-called with MiXCR into one record per CDR3 protein. Of roughly 35,000 distinct CDR3 sequences in the sample, 3.9% were seen once. The sequencing input was whole blood. All receptors come from an adult who was a healthcare worker with PCR-confirmed SARS-CoV-2 infection or an uninfected control (not recorded which). CDR3s include the opening cysteine and the closing phenylalanine or tryptophan. D genes are given only for firm matches. Clone size appears in some rows only: once, few, many, or a class for an expanded clone.

d_call: NA
j_call: TRBJ1-5
clone_size: many
v_call: TRBV4-1
cdr3_nt: TGCGCCAGCAGCCAAGATGGGGGTAATCAGCCCCAGCATTTT
cdr3_aa: CASSQDGGNQPQHF

d_call: TRBD2
j_call: TRBJ2-5
clone_size: many
v_call: TRBV7-6
cdr3_nt: TGTGCCAGCAGCTTAGGGGCCGGACTAGCGGTTCAAGAGACCCAGTACTTC
cdr3_aa: CASSLGAGLAVQETQYF

d_call: NA
j_call: TRBJ1-6
clone_size: many
v_call: TRBV4-1
cdr3_nt: TGCGCCAGCAGCCAAGATCCTAATTCACCCCTCCACTTT
cdr3_aa: CASSQDPNSPLHF

d_call: NA
j_call: TRBJ2-5
clone_size: few
v_call: TRBV20-1
cdr3_nt: TGCAGTGCAGCCGGGACTGACGAGACCCAGTACTTC
cdr3_aa: CSAAGTDETQYF

d_call: TRBD1
j_call: TRBJ1-2
clone_size: many
v_call: TRBV29-1
cdr3_nt: TGCAGCGTTCTCGACAGGGGGCCGGGAGGCTACACCTTC
cdr3_aa: CSVLDRGPGGYTF

d_call: NA
j_call: TRBJ2-1
clone_size: many
v_call: TRBV12-3/TRBV12-4
cdr3_nt: TGTGCCAGCAGTTTCTCAGCCCCGGGGCAGACCTACAATGAGCAGTTCTTC
cdr3_aa: CASSFSAPGQTYNEQFF

d_call: NA
j_call: TRBJ1-6
clone_size: few
v_call: TRBV5-8
cdr3_nt: TGTGCCAGCAGCTTGCTAGGGCGGACGAGCTCACCCCTCCACTTT
cdr3_aa: CASSLLGRTSSPLHF

d_call: NA
j_call: TRBJ2-5
clone_size: many
v_call: TRBV7-9
cdr3_nt: TGTGCCAGCAGTTCGCCGGGGCAAGGGGTAGAGACCCAGTACTTC
cdr3_aa: CASSSPGQGVETQYF

d_call: TRBD2
j_call: TRBJ2-7
clone_size: many
v_call: TRBV20-1
cdr3_nt: TGCAGTGCAACCAGACTAGCGGGAGGGCCTTGGGACGAGCAGTACTTC
cdr3_aa: CSATRLAGGPWDEQYF

d_call: TRBD2
j_call: TRBJ2-1
clone_size: many
v_call: TRBV7-9
cdr3_nt: TGTGCCAGCAGCTTAATCCGGACTAGCGGGAGCACCTACAATGAGCAGTTCTTC
cdr3_aa: CASSLIRTSGSTYNEQFF

d_call: NA
j_call: TRBJ2-3
clone_size: few
v_call: TRBV10-3
cdr3_nt: TGTGCCATCAGTGACGAGGATTTTGATACGCAGTATTTT
cdr3_aa: CAISDEDFDTQYF

d_call: NA
j_call: TRBJ1-1
clone_size: many
v_call: TRBV5-1
cdr3_nt: TGCGCCAGCAGCTTGGCGACACCGGGGAACACTGAAGCTTTCTTT
cdr3_aa: CASSLATPGNTEAFF

d_call: NA
j_call: TRBJ2-5
clone_size: NA
v_call: TRBV5-1
cdr3_nt: TGCGCCAGCAGCTTGGCTCGGTTCCAAGAGACCCAGTACTTC
cdr3_aa: CASSLARFQETQYF

d_call: NA
j_call: TRBJ1-2
clone_size: many
v_call: TRBV6-5
cdr3_nt: TGTGCCAGCAGTTACTCTAGGGGTAACTATGGCTACACCTTC
cdr3_aa: CASSYSRGNYGYTF

d_call: TRBD2
j_call: TRBJ2-7
clone_size: many
v_call: TRBV28
cdr3_nt: TGTGCCAGCAGTCGCGCCCTAGCGGGATTTGGGGAGCAGTACTTC
cdr3_aa: CASSRALAGFGEQYF

d_call: NA
j_call: TRBJ2-5
clone_size: many
v_call: TRBV27
cdr3_nt: TGTGCCAGCAGTTTATCGGGGGTCCAAGAGACCCAGTACTTC
cdr3_aa: CASSLSGVQETQYF

d_call: TRBD1
j_call: TRBJ2-1
clone_size: many
v_call: TRBV6-2/TRBV6-3
cdr3_nt: TGTGCCAGCAGTTTCGGGACAGCGTACAATGAGCAGTTCTTC
cdr3_aa: CASSFGTAYNEQFF

d_call: TRBD2
j_call: TRBJ2-3
clone_size: many
v_call: TRBV7-2
cdr3_nt: TGTGCCAGCAGCTTACGCCTAGCGGGAGGTCACACAGATACGCAGTATTTT
cdr3_aa: CASSLRLAGGHTDTQYF

d_call: NA
j_call: TRBJ2-7
clone_size: many
v_call: TRBV7-9
cdr3_nt: TGTGCCAGCAGCCCCAAGGACAGACTACAGACGTACGAGCAGTACTTC
cdr3_aa: CASSPKDRLQTYEQYF

d_call: TRBD1
j_call: TRBJ2-7
clone_size: few
v_call: TRBV18
cdr3_nt: TGTGCCAGCACCCGGGACAGGGTGGGTGAGCAGTACTTC
cdr3_aa: CASTRDRVGEQYF

d_call: TRBD2
j_call: TRBJ2-1
clone_size: many
v_call: TRBV6-5
cdr3_nt: TGTGCCAGCAAACTAGCGGGGTACAATGAGCAGTTCTTC
cdr3_aa: CASKLAGYNEQFF

d_call: TRBD1
j_call: TRBJ2-3
clone_size: NA
v_call: TRBV7-2
cdr3_nt: TGTGCCAGCAGCTCTAACCCGACAGGGGACAAGTATTTT
cdr3_aa: CASSSNPTGDKYF

d_call: TRBD1
j_call: TRBJ1-1
clone_size: NA
v_call: TRBV30
cdr3_nt: TGTGCCTGGAGTATGGGACAGTCGAACACTGAAGCTTTCTTT
cdr3_aa: CAWSMGQSNTEAFF

d_call: NA
j_call: TRBJ2-1
clone_size: many
v_call: TRBV20-1
cdr3_nt: TGCAGTGCTAGCCGTGGTCCAGGGAAAAATGAGCAGTTCTTC
cdr3_aa: CSASRGPGKNEQFF

d_call: TRBD2
j_call: TRBJ2-1
clone_size: many
v_call: TRBV6-5
cdr3_nt: TGTGCCAGCAGTTACCCCGACGAAGCGGGAGATCCGGATGAGCAGTTCTTC
cdr3_aa: CASSYPDEAGDPDEQFF

d_call: NA
j_call: TRBJ1-1
clone_size: few
v_call: TRBV5-1
cdr3_nt: TGCGCCAGCAGCTTGGGAGGGTTTTTGACTGAAGCTTTCTTT
cdr3_aa: CASSLGGFLTEAFF

d_call: NA
j_call: TRBJ1-1
clone_size: many
v_call: TRBV18
cdr3_nt: TGTGCCAGCTCACCTCAAAAGGCAATGAACACTGAAGCTTTCTTT
cdr3_aa: CASSPQKAMNTEAFF

d_call: NA
j_call: TRBJ1-1
clone_size: many
v_call: TRBV7-2
cdr3_nt: TGTGCCAGCAGCGTACAGGAGAACACTGAAGCTTTCTTT
cdr3_aa: CASSVQENTEAFF

d_call: NA
j_call: TRBJ1-1
clone_size: many
v_call: TRBV29-1
cdr3_nt: TGCAGCGTCCTGACCCAGAGGCTTAGTTCTGAAGCTTTCTTT
cdr3_aa: CSVLTQRLSSEAFF

d_call: NA
j_call: TRBJ1-2
clone_size: many
v_call: TRBV20-1
cdr3_nt: TGCAGCACTTATGGGAGCCGCTATGGCTACACCTTC
cdr3_aa: CSTYGSRYGYTF

d_call: NA
j_call: TRBJ1-2
clone_size: many
v_call: TRBV27
cdr3_nt: TGTGCCAGCCGGGACCCAGGCTCCTATGGCTACACCTTC
cdr3_aa: CASRDPGSYGYTF

d_call: TRBD2
j_call: TRBJ2-7
clone_size: many
v_call: TRBV6-5
cdr3_nt: TGTGCCAGCAGTTCGGCTAGCGGGAGTCAATCGCGGGAGCAGTACTTC
cdr3_aa: CASSSASGSQSREQYF

d_call: TRBD2
j_call: TRBJ2-7
clone_size: many
v_call: TRBV20-1
cdr3_nt: TGCAGTGCTAGAGTTAGCGGGAGGGCCTACGAGCAGTACTTC
cdr3_aa: CSARVSGRAYEQYF

d_call: NA
j_call: TRBJ2-5
clone_size: many
v_call: TRBV7-9
cdr3_nt: TGTGCCAGCAGCTTAGCGTTGGAGGCAAAAGAGACCCAGTACTTC
cdr3_aa: CASSLALEAKETQYF

d_call: TRBD1
j_call: TRBJ2-1
clone_size: many
v_call: TRBV12-3/TRBV12-4
cdr3_nt: TGTGCCAGCAGCCCCGGGACAGGGAGGTACAATGAGCAGTTCTTC
cdr3_aa: CASSPGTGRYNEQFF

d_call: TRBD2
j_call: TRBJ2-3
clone_size: many
v_call: TRBV6-1
cdr3_nt: TGTGCCACCTCACTTACTAGCGGGAGTTCAGATACGCAGTATTTT
cdr3_aa: CATSLTSGSSDTQYF

d_call: TRBD2
j_call: TRBJ2-3
clone_size: few
v_call: TRBV12-3/TRBV12-4
cdr3_nt: TGTGCCAGCAGTCCGGGGACTAGCGGGAGAGCGGATACGCAGTATTTT
cdr3_aa: CASSPGTSGRADTQYF

d_call: TRBD2
j_call: TRBJ2-3
clone_size: many
v_call: TRBV27
cdr3_nt: TGTGCCAGCAGTATTAGCGGGAGTCGCGCAGATACGCAGTATTTT
cdr3_aa: CASSISGSRADTQYF

d_call: NA
j_call: TRBJ2-3
clone_size: few
v_call: TRBV5-1
cdr3_nt: TGCGCCAGCAGCTTGGGATCCCACGCTAGCACAGATACGCAGTATTTT
cdr3_aa: CASSLGSHASTDTQYF

d_call: NA
j_call: TRBJ2-1
clone_size: many
v_call: TRBV6-1
cdr3_nt: TGTGCCCTACATGGGAGCTCCTACAATGAGCAGTTCTTC
cdr3_aa: CALHGSSYNEQFF

d_call: NA
j_call: TRBJ1-1
clone_size: NA
v_call: TRBV20-1
cdr3_nt: TGCAGTGCTAGAGAAAAGAGGGGAAGCAAGAACACTGAAGCTTTCTTT
cdr3_aa: CSAREKRGSKNTEAFF

d_call: NA
j_call: TRBJ2-2
clone_size: NA
v_call: TRBV10-2
cdr3_nt: TGCGCCAGCAGACAGGGCACCGGGGAGCTGTTTTTT
cdr3_aa: CASRQGTGELFF

d_call: TRBD2
j_call: TRBJ2-1
clone_size: many
v_call: TRBV27
cdr3_nt: TGTGCCAGCAGCCTAGGATCCTCTAGCGGGAGATTTGAGCAGTTCTTC
cdr3_aa: CASSLGSSSGRFEQFF

d_call: NA
j_call: TRBJ2-1
clone_size: NA
v_call: TRBV5-1
cdr3_nt: TGCGCCAGCAGCTTGGTGCCTAGCGAATACAATGAGCAGTTCTTC
cdr3_aa: CASSLVPSEYNEQFF

d_call: NA
j_call: TRBJ2-7
clone_size: many
v_call: TRBV6-5
cdr3_nt: TGTGCCAGCAGTTACAGGGGGTTAGAGTACTTC
cdr3_aa: CASSYRGLEYF

d_call: TRBD1
j_call: TRBJ2-2
clone_size: many
v_call: TRBV6-4
cdr3_nt: TGTGCCAGCAAGACAGGGGACACCGGGGAGCTGTTTTTT
cdr3_aa: CASKTGDTGELFF

d_call: TRBD1
j_call: TRBJ1-2
clone_size: many
v_call: TRBV24-1
cdr3_nt: TGTGCCACCAGTGGTCCCGGGACAGGGTCGAACTATGGCTACACCTTC
cdr3_aa: CATSGPGTGSNYGYTF

d_call: TRBD1
j_call: TRBJ2-2
clone_size: many
v_call: TRBV29-1
cdr3_nt: TGCAGCGCCATAAGGGACAGGGGGACCGGGGAGCTGTTTTTT
cdr3_aa: CSAIRDRGTGELFF

d_call: TRBD1
j_call: TRBJ2-7
clone_size: many
v_call: TRBV7-6
cdr3_nt: TGTGCCAGCAGCTTAGAGAACAGGGGTGGCGAGCAGTACTTC
cdr3_aa: CASSLENRGGEQYF

d_call: NA
j_call: TRBJ2-3
clone_size: few
v_call: TRBV7-2
cdr3_nt: TGTGCCAGCAGCTTCGGGACCCGGGCCGCAAGCACAGATACGCAGTATTTT
cdr3_aa: CASSFGTRAASTDTQYF

d_call: NA
j_call: TRBJ2-3
clone_size: many
v_call: TRBV14
cdr3_nt: TGTGCCAGCAGCCAGTATACGGGAGCGGGAGATACGCAGTATTTT
cdr3_aa: CASSQYTGAGDTQYF

d_call: TRBD2
j_call: TRBJ2-1
clone_size: many
v_call: TRBV11-2
cdr3_nt: TGTGCCAGCAGCTTAGGGAGAGGACTAGCGGGAGAACGGGAGAACAATGAGCAGTTCTTC
cdr3_aa: CASSLGRGLAGERENNEQFF

d_call: TRBD2
j_call: TRBJ2-1
clone_size: many
v_call: TRBV6-1
cdr3_nt: TGTGCCAGCAGCGGACTAGCGGGAAGTATAAATGAGCAGTTCTTC
cdr3_aa: CASSGLAGSINEQFF

d_call: NA
j_call: TRBJ2-1
clone_size: many
v_call: TRBV9
cdr3_nt: TGTGCCAGCCACGGAGAGGGTGAGATCAATGAGCAGTTCTTC
cdr3_aa: CASHGEGEINEQFF

d_call: NA
j_call: TRBJ2-1
clone_size: few
v_call: TRBV25-1
cdr3_nt: TGTGCCAGCAGTGAGACCGATCACAATGAGCAGTTCTTC
cdr3_aa: CASSETDHNEQFF

d_call: TRBD2
j_call: TRBJ2-3
clone_size: many
v_call: TRBV10-3
cdr3_nt: TGTGCCATCTCAGCGGGAGGGGGTGATACGCAGTATTTT
cdr3_aa: CAISAGGGDTQYF

d_call: TRBD2
j_call: TRBJ2-3
clone_size: NA
v_call: TRBV7-2
cdr3_nt: TGTGCCAGCAGCTTAACTAGCGGGTACACAGATACGCAGTATTTT
cdr3_aa: CASSLTSGYTDTQYF

d_call: NA
j_call: TRBJ1-1
clone_size: many
v_call: TRBV10-3
cdr3_nt: TGTGCCATCAGTGATGGGGTTCTGAGCACTGAAGCTTTCTTT
cdr3_aa: CAISDGVLSTEAFF

d_call: NA
j_call: TRBJ1-2
clone_size: NA
v_call: TRBV6-6
cdr3_nt: TGTGCCAGCAGGGTAAGGGGAGAAGATGGCTACACCTTC
cdr3_aa: CASRVRGEDGYTF

d_call: TRBD1
j_call: TRBJ2-3
clone_size: many
v_call: TRBV29-1
cdr3_nt: TGCAGCGTTGCGGGACAGAGAGGAGATACGCAGTATTTT
cdr3_aa: CSVAGQRGDTQYF